This T cell receptor (beta chain) came from a study of cytomegalovirus exposure and HLA in healthy donors. General study points: A later analysis, which compared TCR beta chains of equal frequency, found the HLA-associated ones more clonally expanded.

PCR involved 60 Vbeta and 13 Jbeta primers. Sequencing was performed with immunoSEQ multiplex PCR; in TCRdb, only in-frame clones are kept and a portion is missing. Of about 150,000 clones in the sample, approximately 75% are singletons; the top ten hold 4.2%. Germline values: CDR1 SGHRS, CDR2 YFSETQ. The ends were cut back, 5 bases at V and 4 bases at J, with 13 bases in the middle. The CDR3 runs to 13 residues. About this clone itself: Its antigen is unidentified.

The receptor comes from a man between 50 and 59 years old in good health and CMV-seropositive. The J gene is TRBJ2-7, the V gene TRBV5-1, with D hard to call. The specimen sequenced was PBMCs. For the CDR3, the DNA is TGCGCCAGCAGTCCGGGTAATGCGTACGAGCAGTACTTC. It codes for CASSPGNAYEQYF.